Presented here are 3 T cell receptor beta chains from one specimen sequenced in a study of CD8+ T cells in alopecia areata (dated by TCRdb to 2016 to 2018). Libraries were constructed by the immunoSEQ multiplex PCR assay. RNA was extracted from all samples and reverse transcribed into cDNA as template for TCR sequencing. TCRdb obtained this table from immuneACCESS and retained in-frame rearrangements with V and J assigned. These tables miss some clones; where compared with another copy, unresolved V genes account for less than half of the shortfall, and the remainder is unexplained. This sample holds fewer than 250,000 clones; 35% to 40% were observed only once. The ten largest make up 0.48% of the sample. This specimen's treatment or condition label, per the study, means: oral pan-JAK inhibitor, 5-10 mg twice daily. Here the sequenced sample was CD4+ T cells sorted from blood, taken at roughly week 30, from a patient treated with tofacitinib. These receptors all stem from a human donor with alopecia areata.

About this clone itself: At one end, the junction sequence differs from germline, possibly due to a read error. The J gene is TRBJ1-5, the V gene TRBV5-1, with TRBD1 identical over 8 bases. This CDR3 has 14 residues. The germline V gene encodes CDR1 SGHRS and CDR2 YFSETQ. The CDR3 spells CASRLDRGNQPQHF. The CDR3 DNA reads TGCGCCAGCAGGTTGGACAGGGGCAATCAGCCCCAGCATTTT.

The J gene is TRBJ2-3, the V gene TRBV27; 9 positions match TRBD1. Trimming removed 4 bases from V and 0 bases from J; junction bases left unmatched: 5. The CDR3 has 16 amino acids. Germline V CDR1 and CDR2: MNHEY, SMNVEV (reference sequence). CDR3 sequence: CASSSGQGRSTDTQYF. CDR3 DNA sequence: TGTGCCAGCAGTTCCGGACAGGGGCGAAGCACAGATACGCAGTATTTT.

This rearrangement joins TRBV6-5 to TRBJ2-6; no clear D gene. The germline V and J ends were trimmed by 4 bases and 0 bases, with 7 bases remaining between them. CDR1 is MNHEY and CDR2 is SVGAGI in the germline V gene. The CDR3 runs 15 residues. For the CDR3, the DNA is TGTGCCAGCAGTTCCTGGCACTCTGGGGCCAACGTCCTGACTTTC. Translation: CASSSWHSGANVLTF.